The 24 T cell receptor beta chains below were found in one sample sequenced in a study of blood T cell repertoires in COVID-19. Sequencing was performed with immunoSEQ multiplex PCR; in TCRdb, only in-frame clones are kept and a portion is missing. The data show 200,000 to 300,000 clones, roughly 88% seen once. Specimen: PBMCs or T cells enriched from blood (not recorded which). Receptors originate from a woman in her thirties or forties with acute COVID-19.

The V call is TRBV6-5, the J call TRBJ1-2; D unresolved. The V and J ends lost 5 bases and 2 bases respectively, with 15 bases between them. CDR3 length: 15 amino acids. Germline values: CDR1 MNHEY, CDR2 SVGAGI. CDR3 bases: TGTGCCAGCAGTCCATACCGGACGGGAAACTATGGCTACACCTTC. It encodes CASSPYRTGNYGYTF.

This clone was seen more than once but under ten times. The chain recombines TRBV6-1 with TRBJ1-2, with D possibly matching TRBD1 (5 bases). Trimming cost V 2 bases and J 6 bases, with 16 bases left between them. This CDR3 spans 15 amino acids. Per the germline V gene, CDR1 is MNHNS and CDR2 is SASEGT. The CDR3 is CASSETPSGADGYTF. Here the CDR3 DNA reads TGTGCCAGCAGTGAAACTCCCAGCGGGGCGGATGGCTACACCTTC.

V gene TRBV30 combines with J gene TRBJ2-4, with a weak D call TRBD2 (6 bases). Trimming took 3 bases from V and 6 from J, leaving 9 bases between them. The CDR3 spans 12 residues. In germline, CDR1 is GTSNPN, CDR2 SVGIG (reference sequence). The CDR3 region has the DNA TGTGCCTGGAGGGCACTAGCAAACATTCAGTACTTC. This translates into CAWRALANIQYF.

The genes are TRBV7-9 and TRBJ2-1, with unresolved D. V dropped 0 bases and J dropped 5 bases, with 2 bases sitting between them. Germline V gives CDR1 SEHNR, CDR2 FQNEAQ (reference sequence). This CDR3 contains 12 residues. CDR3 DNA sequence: TGTGCCAGCAGCTTAGCTAACAATGAGCAGTTCTTC. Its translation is CASSLANNEQFF.

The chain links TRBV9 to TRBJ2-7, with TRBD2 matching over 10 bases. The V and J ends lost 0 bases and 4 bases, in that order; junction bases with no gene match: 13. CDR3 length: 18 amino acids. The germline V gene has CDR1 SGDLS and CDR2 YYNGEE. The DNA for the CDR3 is TGTGCCAGCAGCGTAGAAGATAGCGGGGGGCCACACCTATACGAGCAGTACTTC. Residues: CASSVEDSGGPHLYEQYF.

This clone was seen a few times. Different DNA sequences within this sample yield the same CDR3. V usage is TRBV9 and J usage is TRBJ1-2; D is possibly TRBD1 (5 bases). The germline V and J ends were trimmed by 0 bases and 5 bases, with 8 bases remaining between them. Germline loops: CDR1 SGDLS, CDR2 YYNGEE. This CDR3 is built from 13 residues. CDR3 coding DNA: TGTGCCAGCAGCGTAGGGGGGGATTATGGCTACACCTTC. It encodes CASSVGGDYGYTF.

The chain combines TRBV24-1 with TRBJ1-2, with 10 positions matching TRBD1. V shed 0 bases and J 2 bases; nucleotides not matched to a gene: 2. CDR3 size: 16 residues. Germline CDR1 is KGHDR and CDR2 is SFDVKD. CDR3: CATSDLETGGNYGYTF. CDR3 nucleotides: TGTGCCACCAGTGATTTGGAGACAGGGGGCAACTATGGCTACACCTTC.

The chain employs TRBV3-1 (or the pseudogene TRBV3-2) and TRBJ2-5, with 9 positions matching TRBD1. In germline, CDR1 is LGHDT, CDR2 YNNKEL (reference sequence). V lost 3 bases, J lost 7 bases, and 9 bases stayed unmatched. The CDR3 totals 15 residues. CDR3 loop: CASSQIGTGIVTQYF. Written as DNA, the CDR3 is TGTGCCAGCAGCCAGATCGGGACAGGGATCGTGACCCAGTACTTC.

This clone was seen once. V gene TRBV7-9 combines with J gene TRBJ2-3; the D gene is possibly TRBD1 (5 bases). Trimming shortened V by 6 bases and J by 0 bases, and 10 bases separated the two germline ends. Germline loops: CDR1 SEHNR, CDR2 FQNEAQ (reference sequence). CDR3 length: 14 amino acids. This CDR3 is CASRGPVSTDTQYF. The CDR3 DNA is TGTGCCAGCAGGGGGCCCGTTAGCACAGATACGCAGTATTTT.

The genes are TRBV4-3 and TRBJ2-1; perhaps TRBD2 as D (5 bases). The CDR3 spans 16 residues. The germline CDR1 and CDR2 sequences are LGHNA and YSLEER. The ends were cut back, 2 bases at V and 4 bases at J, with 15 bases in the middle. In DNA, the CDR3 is TGCGCCAGCAGCCAATGGCAGCAAGCGGCTTACAATGAGCAGTTCTTC. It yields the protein CASSQWQQAAYNEQFF.

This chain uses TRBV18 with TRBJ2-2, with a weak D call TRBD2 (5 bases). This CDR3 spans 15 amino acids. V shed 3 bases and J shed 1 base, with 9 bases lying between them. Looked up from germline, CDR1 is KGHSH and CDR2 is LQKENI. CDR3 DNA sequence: TGTGCCAGCTCACCCCTACGGGGGAACACCGGGGAGCTGTTTTTT. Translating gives CASSPLRGNTGELFF.

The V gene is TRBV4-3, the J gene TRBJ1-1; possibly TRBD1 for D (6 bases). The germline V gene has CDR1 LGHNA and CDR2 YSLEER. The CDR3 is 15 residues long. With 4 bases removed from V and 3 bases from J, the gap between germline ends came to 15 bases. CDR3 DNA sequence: TGCGCCAGCAGCCTTATACCGACAGGTTACACTGAAGCTTTCTTT. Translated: CASSLIPTGYTEAFF.

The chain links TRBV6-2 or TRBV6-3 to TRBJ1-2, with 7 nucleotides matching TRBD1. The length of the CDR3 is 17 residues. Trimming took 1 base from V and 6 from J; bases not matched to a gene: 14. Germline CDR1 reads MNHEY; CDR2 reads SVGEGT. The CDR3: CASSYYPGGSRTDGYTF. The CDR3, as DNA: TGTGCCAGCAGTTACTACCCAGGGGGATCTAGGACGGATGGCTACACCTTC.

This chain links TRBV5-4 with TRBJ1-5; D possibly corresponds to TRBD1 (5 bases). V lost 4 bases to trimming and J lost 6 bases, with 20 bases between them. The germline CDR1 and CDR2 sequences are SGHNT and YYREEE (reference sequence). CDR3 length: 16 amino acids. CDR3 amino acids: CASSPERQGACQPQHF. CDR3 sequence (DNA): TGTGCCAGCAGCCCCGAACGGCAAGGGGCTTGTCAGCCCCAGCATTTT.

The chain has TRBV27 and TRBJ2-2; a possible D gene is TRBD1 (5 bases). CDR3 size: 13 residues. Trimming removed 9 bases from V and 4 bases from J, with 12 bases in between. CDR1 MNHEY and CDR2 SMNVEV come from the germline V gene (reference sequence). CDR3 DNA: TGTGCCAGTCGACAGATTGGCACCGGGGAGCTGTTTTTT. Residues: CASRQIGTGELFF.

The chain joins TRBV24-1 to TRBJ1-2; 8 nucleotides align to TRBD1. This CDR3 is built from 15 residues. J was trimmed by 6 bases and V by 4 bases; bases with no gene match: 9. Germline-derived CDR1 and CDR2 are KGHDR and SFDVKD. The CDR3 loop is CATSDFGQGRDGYTF. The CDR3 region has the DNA TGTGCCACCAGTGACTTCGGACAGGGAAGGGATGGCTACACCTTC.

DNA for the CDR3: TGTGCCAGCAGCCCAGGGACAGGGAATCATCAGCCCCAGCATTTT. Amino acids: CASSPGTGNHQPQHF. The chain has TRBV5-6 and TRBJ1-5, with 9 nucleotides matching TRBD1. The V gene end was trimmed by 4 bases and the J gene end by 5 bases; junction bases not matched to a gene: 7. The CDR3 is made up of 15 amino acids. Germline loops: CDR1 SGHDT, CDR2 YYEEEE.

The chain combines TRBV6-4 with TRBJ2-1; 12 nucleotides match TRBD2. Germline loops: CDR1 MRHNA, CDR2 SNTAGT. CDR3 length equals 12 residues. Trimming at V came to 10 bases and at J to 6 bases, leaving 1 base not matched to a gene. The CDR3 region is CATSGGANEQFF. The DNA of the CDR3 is TGTGCCACTAGCGGGGGGGCCAATGAGCAGTTCTTC.

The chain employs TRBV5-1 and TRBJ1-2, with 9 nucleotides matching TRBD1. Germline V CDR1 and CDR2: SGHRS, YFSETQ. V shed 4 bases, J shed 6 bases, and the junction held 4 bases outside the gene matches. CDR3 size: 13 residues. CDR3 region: CASSPGQGDGYTF. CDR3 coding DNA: TGCGCCAGCAGCCCGGGACAGGGCGATGGCTACACCTTC.

The CDR3 sequence: CASSARDSSYEQYF. CDR3 bases: TGTGCCAGCAGCGCCCGGGACAGCTCCTACGAGCAGTACTTC. The chain employs TRBV7-8 and TRBJ2-7, with 7 bases aligning to TRBD1. With V trimmed by 5 bases and J by 0 bases, 4 bases remained unmatched. The CDR3 length is 14 residues. CDR1 SGHVS and CDR2 FQNEAQ come from the germline V gene.

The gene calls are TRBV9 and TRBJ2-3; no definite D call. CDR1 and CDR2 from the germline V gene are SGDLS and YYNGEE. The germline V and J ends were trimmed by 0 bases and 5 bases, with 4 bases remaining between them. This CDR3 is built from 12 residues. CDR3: CASSVGQDTQYF. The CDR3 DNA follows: TGTGCCAGCAGCGTAGGACAAGATACGCAGTATTTT.

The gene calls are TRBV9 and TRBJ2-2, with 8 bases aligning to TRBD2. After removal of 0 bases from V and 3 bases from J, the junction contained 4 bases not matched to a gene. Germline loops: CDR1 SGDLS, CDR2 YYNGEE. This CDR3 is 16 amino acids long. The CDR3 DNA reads TGTGCCAGCAGCGTAGGTTCTAGCGGGCACACCGGGGAGCTGTTTTTT. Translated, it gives CASSVGSSGHTGELFF.

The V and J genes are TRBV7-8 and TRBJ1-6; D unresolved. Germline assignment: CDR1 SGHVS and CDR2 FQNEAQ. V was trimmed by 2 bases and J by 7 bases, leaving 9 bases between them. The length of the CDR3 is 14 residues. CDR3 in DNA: TGTGCCAGCAGCTTACCAGCGCAGAATTCACCCCTCCACTTT. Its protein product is CASSLPAQNSPLHF.

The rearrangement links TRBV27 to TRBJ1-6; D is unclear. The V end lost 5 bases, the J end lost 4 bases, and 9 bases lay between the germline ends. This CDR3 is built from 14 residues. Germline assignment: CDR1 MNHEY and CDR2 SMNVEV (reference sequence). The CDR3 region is CASSPQSYNSPLHF. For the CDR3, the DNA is TGTGCCAGCAGTCCACAGAGTTATAATTCACCCCTCCACTTT.